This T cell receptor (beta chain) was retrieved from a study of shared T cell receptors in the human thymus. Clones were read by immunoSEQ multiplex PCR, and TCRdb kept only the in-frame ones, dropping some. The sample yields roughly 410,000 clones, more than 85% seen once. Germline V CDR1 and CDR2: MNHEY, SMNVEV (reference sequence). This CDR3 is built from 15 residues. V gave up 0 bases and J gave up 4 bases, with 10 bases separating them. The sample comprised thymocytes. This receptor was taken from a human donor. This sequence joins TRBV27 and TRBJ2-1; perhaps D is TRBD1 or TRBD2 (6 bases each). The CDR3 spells CASSLSGGHYNEQFF. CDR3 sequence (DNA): TGTGCCAGCAGTTTATCGGGGGGCCATTACAATGAGCAGTTCTTC.